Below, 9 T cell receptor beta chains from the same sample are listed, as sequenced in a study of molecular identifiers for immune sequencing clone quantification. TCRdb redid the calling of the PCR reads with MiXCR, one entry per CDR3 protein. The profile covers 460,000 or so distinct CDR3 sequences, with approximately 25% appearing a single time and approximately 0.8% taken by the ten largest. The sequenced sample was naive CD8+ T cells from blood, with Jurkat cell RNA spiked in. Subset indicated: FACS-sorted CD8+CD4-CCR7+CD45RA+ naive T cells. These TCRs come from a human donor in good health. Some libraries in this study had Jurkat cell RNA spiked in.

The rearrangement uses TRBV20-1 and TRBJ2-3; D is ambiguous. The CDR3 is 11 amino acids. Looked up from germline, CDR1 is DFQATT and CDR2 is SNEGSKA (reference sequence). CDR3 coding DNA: TGCGGTGGACCGGGCACAGATACGCAGTATTTT. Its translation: CGGPGTDTQYF.

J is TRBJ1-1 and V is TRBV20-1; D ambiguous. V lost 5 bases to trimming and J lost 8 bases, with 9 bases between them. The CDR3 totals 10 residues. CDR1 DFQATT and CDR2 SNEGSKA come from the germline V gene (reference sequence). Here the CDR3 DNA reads TGCAGTGCTTCGGTCGGAGAAGCTTTCTTT. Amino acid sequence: CSASVGEAFF.

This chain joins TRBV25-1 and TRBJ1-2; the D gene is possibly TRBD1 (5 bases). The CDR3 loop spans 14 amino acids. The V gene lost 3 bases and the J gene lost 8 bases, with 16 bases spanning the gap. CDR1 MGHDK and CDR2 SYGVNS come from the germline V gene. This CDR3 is CASSEGTGPSGYTF. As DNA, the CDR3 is TGTGCCAGCAGTGAGGGGACCGGCCCGAGCGGCTACACCTTC.

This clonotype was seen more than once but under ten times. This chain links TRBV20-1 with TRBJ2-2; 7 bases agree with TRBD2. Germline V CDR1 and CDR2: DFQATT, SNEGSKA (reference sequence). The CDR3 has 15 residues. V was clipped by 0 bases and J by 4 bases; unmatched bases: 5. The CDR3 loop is CSARDRGSPTGELFF. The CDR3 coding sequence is TGCAGTGCTAGAGATCGCGGGAGCCCCACCGGGGAGCTGTTTTTT.

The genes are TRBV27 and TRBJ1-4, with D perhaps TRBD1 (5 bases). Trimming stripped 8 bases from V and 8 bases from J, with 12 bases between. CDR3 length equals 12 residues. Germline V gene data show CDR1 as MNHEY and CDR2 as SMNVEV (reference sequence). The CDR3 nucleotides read TGTGCCAGCCGGGGCCCAGGAGAAAAACTGTTTTTT. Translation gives CASRGPGEKLFF. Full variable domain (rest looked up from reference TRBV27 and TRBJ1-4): EAQVTQNPRYLITVTGKKLTVTCSQNMNHEYMSWYRQDPGLGLRQIYYSMNVEVTDKGDVPEGYKVSRKEKRNFPLILESPSPNQTSLYFCASRGPGEKLFFGSGTQLSVL.

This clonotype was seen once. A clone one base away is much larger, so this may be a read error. CDR3 region: CASSLEGGDSDTQYF. The CDR3 region has the DNA TGTGCCAGCAGTTTGGAAGGAGGAGATTCAGATACGCAGTATTTT. The chain uses TRBV28 and TRBJ2-3; TRBD2 is a possible D gene (5 bases). CDR3 length equals 15 residues. V was trimmed by 3 bases and J by 4 bases, leaving 14 bases between them. Germline-derived CDR1 and CDR2 are MDHEN and SYDVKM.

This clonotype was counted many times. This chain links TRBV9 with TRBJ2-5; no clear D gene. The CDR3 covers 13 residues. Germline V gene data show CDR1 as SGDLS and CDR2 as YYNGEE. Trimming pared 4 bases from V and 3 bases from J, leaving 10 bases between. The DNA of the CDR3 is TGTGCCAGCAGCCCGTCTGTAGAAGAGACCCAGTACTTC. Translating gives CASSPSVEETQYF.

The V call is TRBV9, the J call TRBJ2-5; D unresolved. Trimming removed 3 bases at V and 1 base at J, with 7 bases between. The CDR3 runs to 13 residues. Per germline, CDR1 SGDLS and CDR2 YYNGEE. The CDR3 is CASSDAIQETQYF. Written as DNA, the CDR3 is TGTGCCAGCAGCGACGCGATCCAAGAGACCCAGTACTTC.

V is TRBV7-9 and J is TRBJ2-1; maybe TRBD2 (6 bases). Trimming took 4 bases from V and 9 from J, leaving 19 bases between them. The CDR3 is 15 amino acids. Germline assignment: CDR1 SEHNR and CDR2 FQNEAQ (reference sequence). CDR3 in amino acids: CASSSPLRDFGEQFF. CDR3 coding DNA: TGTGCCAGCAGCTCACCCCTAAGGGACTTCGGTGAGCAGTTCTTC.